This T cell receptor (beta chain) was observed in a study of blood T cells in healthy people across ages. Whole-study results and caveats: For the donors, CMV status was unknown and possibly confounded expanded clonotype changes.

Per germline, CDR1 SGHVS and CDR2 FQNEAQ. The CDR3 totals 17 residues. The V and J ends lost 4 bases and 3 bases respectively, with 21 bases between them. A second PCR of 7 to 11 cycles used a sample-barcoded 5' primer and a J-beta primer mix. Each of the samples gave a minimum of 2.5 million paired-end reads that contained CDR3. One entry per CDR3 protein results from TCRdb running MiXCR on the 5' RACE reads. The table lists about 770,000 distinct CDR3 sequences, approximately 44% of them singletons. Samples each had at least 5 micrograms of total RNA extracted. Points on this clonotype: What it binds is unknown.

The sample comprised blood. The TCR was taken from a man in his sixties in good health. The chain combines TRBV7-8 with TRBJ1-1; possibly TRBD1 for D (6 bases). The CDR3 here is CASSSKYNRALDTEAFF. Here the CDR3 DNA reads TGTGCCAGCAGCTCGAAATACAACAGGGCCCTGGACACTGAAGCTTTCTTT.